Listed below are T cell receptor beta chains from one sample, sequenced in a study of a mutant IDH1 vaccine in newly diagnosed glioma. Libraries were prepared by immunoSEQ multiplex PCR; TCRdb keeps only in-frame clonotypes and omits some of them. Altogether around 100,000 clones are present, around 80% being singletons, with the ten largest covering 4.5% to 5.5%. The material was PBMCs, obtained from a glioma patient treated with radiotherapy, temozolomide or both. All receptors derive from a middle-aged man with glioma. Some clones in this sample may be carry-over from other donors' samples. CDR3s include the opening cysteine and the closing phenylalanine or tryptophan. A D gene is named only where the DNA matches it firmly. The listing skips clone size in some rows; elsewhere it reads once, few, many or a size class.

>TRBJ2-2|TRBV5-1|NA|15|NA
CASSLAGVDTGELFF
TGCGCCAGCAGCTTGGCCGGGGTCGACACCGGGGAGCTGTTTTTT
>TRBJ2-6|TRBV7-6|NA|16|NA
CASSLDKSSGANVLTF
TGTGCCAGCAGCTTAGATAAGTCCTCTGGGGCCAACGTCCTGACTTTC
>TRBJ1-4|TRBV4-1|NA|14|NA
CASSQGGAGEKLFF
TGCGCCAGCAGCCAGGGGGGTGCCGGGGAAAAACTGTTTTTT
>TRBJ1-5|TRBV2|NA|14|NA
CASRTGLSNQPQHF
TGTGCCAGCAGGACGGGTCTAAGCAATCAGCCCCAGCATTTT
>TRBJ2-5|TRBV29-1|TRBD2|15|NA
CSVEHLAGGLETQYF
TGCAGCGTTGAGCATTTAGCGGGGGGGCTGGAGACCCAGTACTTC
>TRBJ1-4|TRBV19|NA|14|NA
CASSPQTTNEKLFF
TGTGCCAGTAGCCCACAGACAACTAATGAAAAACTGTTTTTT
>TRBJ1-4|TRBV5-4|NA|15|once
CASSLTRGTNEKLFF
TGTGCCAGCAGCTTGACCAGGGGAACTAATGAAAAACTGTTTTTT
>TRBJ2-1|TRBV2|NA|11|NA
CAGDAGNEQFF
TGTGCCGGGGATGCAGGTAATGAGCAGTTCTTC
>TRBJ2-7|TRBV6-6|NA|15|NA
CASSPNSPNLVSQYF
TGTGCCAGCAGCCCTAACTCCCCCAATTTGGTATCGCAGTACTTC
>TRBJ2-4|TRBV5-6|NA|14|NA
CASSLRGAKNIQYF
TGTGCCAGCAGCCTCAGGGGTGCCAAAAACATTCAGTACTTC
>TRBJ1-2|TRBV5-4|NA|17|once
CASSSFGTQKFNYGYTF
TGTGCCAGCAGCTCCTTTGGGACGCAAAAATTTAACTATGGCTACACCTTC
>TRBJ2-7|TRBV7-9|NA|12|NA
CASSLELGGQYF
TGTGCCAGCAGCTTAGAATTGGGTGGGCAGTACTTC
>TRBJ1-1|TRBV27|NA|13|few
CASREGKNTEAFF
TGTGCCAGCAGGGAAGGCAAGAACACTGAAGCTTTCTTT
>TRBJ1-2|TRBV7-9|NA|15|NA
CASSLDSSHNYGYTF
TGTGCCAGCAGCCTCGACAGTTCCCATAACTATGGCTACACCTTC
>TRBJ2-1|TRBV13|NA|15|NA
CASSPERGVYNEQFF
TGTGCCAGCAGTCCCGAGAGGGGGGTCTACAATGAGCAGTTCTTC
>TRBJ1-2|TRBV25-1|NA|12|NA
CASSEVPYGYTF
TGTGCCAGCAGTGAAGTTCCCTATGGCTACACCTTC
>TRBJ2-5|TRBV7-9|NA|14|NA
CASSLVQGQETQYF
TGTGCCAGCAGCTTAGTGCAGGGTCAAGAGACCCAGTACTTC
>TRBJ1-1|TRBV14|NA|14|NA
CASSQDRGVTEAFF
TGTGCCAGCAGCCAAGACAGGGGAGTCACTGAAGCTTTCTTT
>TRBJ1-4|TRBV30|NA|14|NA
CAWSSGGWSGKLFF
TGTGCCTGGAGTTCGGGAGGGTGGTCCGGAAAACTGTTTTTT
>TRBJ1-6|TRBV27|TRBD1|18|NA
CASSFQGAKYYRQAPLHF
TGTGCCAGCAGTTTTCAGGGGGCTAAATACTATCGACAAGCACCCCTCCACTTT
>TRBJ1-2|TRBV5-4|NA|15|NA
CASSLPLGGSYGYTF
TGTGCCAGCAGCTTACCTTTAGGGGGGTCGTATGGCTACACCTTC
>TRBJ1-1|TRBV29-1|TRBD1|10|NA
CSVTTGRAFF
TGCAGCGTGACGACAGGGCGAGCTTTCTTT
>TRBJ1-4|TRBV18|NA|15|NA
CASSPPTGSNEKLFF
TGTGCCAGCTCACCACCGACTGGTTCTAATGAAAAACTGTTTTTT
>TRBJ1-5|TRBV7-9|NA|13|NA
CASSLRGDQPQHF
TGTGCCAGCAGCCTGAGGGGGGATCAGCCCCAGCATTTT
>TRBJ1-2|TRBV30|NA|12|few
CAWRASNYGYTF
TGTGCCTGGAGGGCCAGTAACTATGGCTACACCTTC
>TRBJ1-3|TRBV5-4|NA|16|NA
CASSPGDSYSGNTIYF
TGTGCCAGCAGCCCGGGAGACAGTTACTCTGGAAACACCATATATTTT
>TRBJ1-6|TRBV13|NA|16|NA
CASSSPGGSADSPLHF
TGTGCCAGCAGCTCGCCGGGGGGGTCTGCGGATTCACCCCTCCACTTT
>TRBJ2-5|TRBV2|NA|16|NA
CASSDFGGGPQETQYF
TGTGCCAGCAGTGATTTCGGTGGGGGGCCGCAAGAGACCCAGTACTTC
>TRBJ2-7|TRBV5-1|TRBD2|19|few
CASSLGPGTSGGATYEQYF
TGCGCCAGCAGCTTGGGGCCCGGGACTAGCGGGGGGGCTACCTACGAGCAGTACTTC
>TRBJ1-1|TRBV9|TRBD1|15|NA
CASSIRDRVNTEAFF
TGTGCCAGCAGCATCCGGGACAGGGTGAACACTGAAGCTTTCTTT
>TRBJ2-7|TRBV4-1|NA|15|NA
CASSHPGTLTYEQYF
TGCGCCAGCAGCCACCCCGGGACTCTTACCTACGAGCAGTACTTC
>TRBJ1-4|TRBV5-6|TRBD1|14|NA
CASSLVRQGEKLFF
TGTGCCAGCAGCTTGGTCCGACAGGGTGAAAAACTGTTTTTT
>TRBJ2-7|TRBV5-4|NA|16|NA
CASSSPGSGGHYEQYF
TGTGCCAGCAGCTCCCCAGGAAGCGGTGGCCACTACGAGCAGTACTTC
>TRBJ2-7|TRBV5-1|NA|15|NA
CASSWSGTASYEQYF
TGCGCCAGCAGTTGGTCCGGGACCGCCTCCTACGAGCAGTACTTC
>TRBJ1-2|TRBV10-1|TRBD1|17|NA
CASSESGTDQIRDGYTF
TGCGCCAGCAGTGAGTCCGGGACAGACCAAATTAGAGATGGCTACACCTTC
>TRBJ2-7|TRBV11-2|TRBD1|16|NA
CASSRGGTGGSYEQYF
TGTGCCAGCAGCCGGGGGGGGACAGGGGGCTCCTACGAGCAGTACTTC
>TRBJ1-6|TRBV6-5|TRBD1|15|NA
CASRPDRGHNSPLHF
TGTGCCAGCAGACCTGACAGGGGCCATAATTCACCCCTCCACTTT
>TRBJ2-3|TRBV2|NA|13|NA
CASSGAGKNTQYF
TGTGCCAGCAGTGGGGCAGGGAAGAATACGCAGTATTTT
>TRBJ2-6|TRBV10-3|TRBD1|17|NA
CAISGDSLRSGANVLTF
TGTGCCATCAGTGGGGACAGTTTGCGCTCTGGGGCCAACGTCCTGACTTTC
>TRBJ1-1|TRBV7-9|NA|17|NA
CASSLGALNVENTEAFF
TGTGCCAGCAGCTTAGGTGCCCTGAACGTGGAAAACACTGAAGCTTTCTTT
>TRBJ1-1|TRBV4-1|NA|13|NA
CASSQVLNTEAFF
TGCGCCAGCAGCCAAGTTTTGAACACTGAAGCTTTCTTT
>TRBJ2-1|TRBV5-4|NA|12|NA
CASSLAATEPFF
TGTGCCAGCAGCTTGGCGGCTACAGAACCGTTCTTC
>TRBJ1-6|TRBV30|NA|12|few
CAWSVYRSPLHF
TGTGCCTGGAGTGTATACCGATCACCCCTCCACTTT
>TRBJ2-1|TRBV25-1|NA|12|NA
CASSDQINEQFF
TGTGCCAGCAGCGACCAGATCAATGAGCAGTTCTTC
>TRBJ1-5|TRBV27|NA|14|NA
CASSLRDTNQPQHF
TGTGCCAGCAGTTTAAGAGACACCAATCAGCCCCAGCATTTT
>TRBJ2-7|TRBV5-6|TRBD1|16|once
CASSRVGGQGSYEQYF
TGTGCCAGCAGCCGCGTTGGTGGACAGGGGTCTTACGAGCAGTACTTC
>TRBJ2-5|TRBV27|NA|14|NA
CASSPSESGETQYF
TGTGCCAGCAGTCCGAGCGAGTCGGGGGAGACCCAGTACTTC
>TRBJ1-2|TRBV27|NA|13|NA
CASSLAQGHGYTF
TGTGCCAGCAGTTTGGCCCAGGGCCATGGCTACACCTTC
>TRBJ2-2|TRBV5-1|NA|12|NA
CASSWNTGELFF
TGCGCCAGCAGCTGGAACACCGGGGAGCTGTTTTTT
>TRBJ1-5|TRBV2|NA|12|NA
CASSGGTAATYF
TGTGCCAGCAGTGGGGGGACCGCTGCAACCTACTTT
>TRBJ2-7|TRBV20-1|NA|11|once
CSAGSSYEQYF
TGCAGTGCTGGAAGTTCCTACGAGCAGTACTTC
>TRBJ2-5|TRBV20-1|NA|11|NA
CSAFKGETQYF
TGCAGTGCTTTTAAAGGGGAGACCCAGTACTTC
>TRBJ2-7|TRBV9|NA|16|NA
CASSVGQRLGSYEQYF
TGTGCCAGCAGCGTGGGCCAGCGTCTGGGCTCCTACGAGCAGTACTTC
>TRBJ2-5|TRBV6-1|NA|11|NA
CASSPQETQYF
TGTGCCAGCAGTCCGCAAGAGACCCAGTACTTC
>TRBJ2-1|TRBV4-1|NA|15|NA
CASSPTGSPGLIPFF
TGCGCCAGCAGCCCAACTGGATCCCCGGGATTGATCCCGTTCTTC
>TRBJ1-1|TRBV5-1|NA|15|NA
CASSLNGQPNTEAFF
TGCGCCAGCAGCTTGAATGGGCAGCCGAACACTGAAGCTTTCTTT
>TRBJ1-1|TRBV6-1|NA|13|NA
CASSSRGNTEAFF
TGTGCCAGCAGCTCCCGGGGAAACACTGAAGCTTTCTTT
>TRBJ1-5|TRBV19|NA|15|NA
CASSMGVNSNQPQHF
TGTGCCAGTAGTATGGGGGTCAATAGCAATCAGCCCCAGCATTTT
>TRBJ1-5|TRBV7-8|TRBD1|18|NA
CASSLVPTQGRNNQPQHF
TGTGCCAGCAGCTTAGTGCCCACACAGGGGAGGAACAATCAGCCCCAGCATTTT
>TRBJ2-1|TRBV13|TRBD1|16|NA
CASSPTGTGGYNEQFF
TGTGCCAGCAGCCCCACCGGGACAGGGGGCTACAATGAGCAGTTCTTC